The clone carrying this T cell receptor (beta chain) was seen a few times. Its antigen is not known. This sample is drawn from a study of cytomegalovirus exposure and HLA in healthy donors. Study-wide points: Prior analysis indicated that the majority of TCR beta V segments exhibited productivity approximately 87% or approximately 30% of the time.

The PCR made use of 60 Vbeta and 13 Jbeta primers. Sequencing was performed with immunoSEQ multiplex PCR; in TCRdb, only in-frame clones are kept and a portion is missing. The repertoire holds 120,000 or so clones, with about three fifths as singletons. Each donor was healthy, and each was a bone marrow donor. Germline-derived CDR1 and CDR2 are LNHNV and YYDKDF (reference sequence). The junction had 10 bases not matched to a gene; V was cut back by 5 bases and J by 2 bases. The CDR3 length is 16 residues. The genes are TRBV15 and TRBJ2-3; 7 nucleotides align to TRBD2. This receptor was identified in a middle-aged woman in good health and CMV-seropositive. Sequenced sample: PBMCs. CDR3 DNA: TGTGCCACCAGCGGCGCGCCGGGACTAAACACAGATACGCAGTATTTT. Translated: CATSGAPGLNTDTQYF.